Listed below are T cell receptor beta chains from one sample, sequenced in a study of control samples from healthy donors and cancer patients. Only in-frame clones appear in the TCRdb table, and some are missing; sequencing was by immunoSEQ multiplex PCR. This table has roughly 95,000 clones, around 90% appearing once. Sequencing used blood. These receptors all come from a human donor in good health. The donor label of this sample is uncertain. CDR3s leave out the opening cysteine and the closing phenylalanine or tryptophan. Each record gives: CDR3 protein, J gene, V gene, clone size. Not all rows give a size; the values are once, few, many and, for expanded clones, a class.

ASRGVQVNTGELF,TRBJ2-2,TRBV5-8,.
ASKAGAGDEQF,TRBJ2-1,TRBV2,.
ASSYPTAANTGELF,TRBJ2-2,TRBV6-5,.
ASSTGTQANYGYT,TRBJ1-2,TRBV19,.
ASSQGESGGAISADTQY,TRBJ2-3,TRBV4-3,.
SVGGDPNYGYT,TRBJ1-2,TRBV29-1,.
ASKGDSEANYGYT,TRBJ1-2,TRBV30,.
ASSLGQISYEQY,TRBJ2-7,TRBV28,.
ASSQNPLAGLTETQY,TRBJ2-5,TRBV6-6,.
ASSPEENYGYT,TRBJ1-2,TRBV18,.
AWSAGVGNTIY,TRBJ1-3,TRBV30,.
ASTNGGTTDTQY,TRBJ2-3,TRBV6-5,.
AWSPSWDRISEAF,TRBJ1-1,TRBV30,.
SVVARGSYGYT,TRBJ1-2,TRBV29-1,.
ASSHRTGQETQY,TRBJ2-5,TRBV18,.
ASSIDPHGGPQH,TRBJ1-5,TRBV19,.
ASSPRGGTSSGNTIY,TRBJ1-3,TRBV7-2,.
SVLASGGTDTQY,TRBJ2-3,TRBV29-1,.
ASSPDRVHSPLH,TRBJ1-6,TRBV6-6,.
ASSLYLTGGQTATRAF,TRBJ1-1,TRBV13,.
ASSLESGTAT,TRBJ1-2,TRBV5-6,.
ASSGAGGLTGELF,TRBJ2-2,TRBV10-2,once
ASSLPGGSYNEQF,TRBJ2-1,TRBV5-1,.
ASSFRADEQF,TRBJ2-1,TRBV12-3/TRBV12-4,.
ASSLVGRGAETQY,TRBJ2-5,TRBV11-2,once
ASSQEPSSGANVLT,TRBJ2-6,TRBV4-3,.
ASSLGQGHPFWNTEAF,TRBJ1-1,TRBV13,.
ASSSSRVTEAF,TRBJ1-1,TRBV6-2/TRBV6-3,once
ASKPTGGYNSPLH,TRBJ1-6,TRBV27,.
ASTLSPGTIYEQY,TRBJ2-7,TRBV2,.
ASSFLIGSGGAGDTQY,TRBJ2-3,TRBV5-4,.
ASSQGAAGNTIY,TRBJ1-3,TRBV3-1/TRBV3-2,.
ASSVHTVDSNQPQH,TRBJ1-5,TRBV6-1,.
ASRGQGGQPQH,TRBJ1-5,TRBV2,.
ASSVDKYYGYT,TRBJ1-2,TRBV7-8,.
ASSYPGQGHWYEQY,TRBJ2-7,TRBV5-6,.
ASSEEQGREQY,TRBJ2-7,TRBV9,.
ASQTGRKINEQF,TRBJ2-1,TRBV5-1,.
ASSPGQTSYGYT,TRBJ1-2,TRBV11-2,.
ATQGLANEQY,TRBJ2-7,TRBV6-5,.
ASSARDLNTEAF,TRBJ1-1,TRBV13,.
ASSYSRGRTEAF,TRBJ1-1,TRBV6-2/TRBV6-3,.
ASSVRYENQPQH,TRBJ1-5,TRBV2,once
ASSLSGSSYNEQF,TRBJ2-1,TRBV5-1,.
ASSQDIWGGARETQY,TRBJ2-5,TRBV3-1/TRBV3-2,.
ASSSGLSNQPQH,TRBJ1-5,TRBV5-8,.
ASSPYRKDTGELF,TRBJ2-2,TRBV7-2,.
ASSFGQGPFDTQY,TRBJ2-3,TRBV5-4,.
ASSDGPPEQF,TRBJ2-1,TRBV6-5,.
ASSIKPGQGNYGYT,TRBJ1-2,TRBV19,.
ASSLTSTDTQY,TRBJ2-3,TRBV12-3/TRBV12-4,.
ASSFRLGDNSPLH,TRBJ1-6,TRBV7-9,.
ASSEKHGQPLYNEQF,TRBJ2-1,TRBV19,.
ASRVGPHQPQH,TRBJ1-5,TRBV19,once
ASSLRVSGGAETQY,TRBJ2-5,TRBV3-1/TRBV3-2,few
ASSPFKENEQF,TRBJ2-1,TRBV18,.
ASSLTGLDGELF,TRBJ2-2,TRBV5-1,.
ASSHRGPTDTQY,TRBJ2-3,TRBV5-4,.